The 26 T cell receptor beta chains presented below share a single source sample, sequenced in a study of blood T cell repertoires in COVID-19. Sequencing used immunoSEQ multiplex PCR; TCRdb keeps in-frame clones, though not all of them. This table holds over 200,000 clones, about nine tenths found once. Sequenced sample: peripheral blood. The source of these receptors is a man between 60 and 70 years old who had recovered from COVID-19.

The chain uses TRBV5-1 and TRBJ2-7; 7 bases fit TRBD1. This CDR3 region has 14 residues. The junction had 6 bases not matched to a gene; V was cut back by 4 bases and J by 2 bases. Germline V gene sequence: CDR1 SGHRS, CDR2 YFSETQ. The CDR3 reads CASSAGGSTYEQYF. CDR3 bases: TGCGCCAGCAGCGCAGGGGGTTCCACCTACGAGCAGTACTTC.

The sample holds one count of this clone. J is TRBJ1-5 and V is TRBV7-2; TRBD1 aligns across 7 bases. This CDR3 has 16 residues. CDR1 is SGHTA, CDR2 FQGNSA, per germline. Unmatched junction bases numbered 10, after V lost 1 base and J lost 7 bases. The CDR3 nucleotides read TGTGCCAGCAGCTTAGAAGGGGGCAGGGTTGGACAGCCCCAGCATTTT. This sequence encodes CASSLEGGRVGQPQHF. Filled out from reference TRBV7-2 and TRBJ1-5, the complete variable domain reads GAGVSQSPSNKVTEKGKDVELRCDPISGHTALYWYRQSLGQGLEFLIYFQGNSAPDKSGLPSDRFSAERTGGSVSTLTIQRTQQEDSAVYLCASSLEGGRVGQPQHFGDGTRLSIL.

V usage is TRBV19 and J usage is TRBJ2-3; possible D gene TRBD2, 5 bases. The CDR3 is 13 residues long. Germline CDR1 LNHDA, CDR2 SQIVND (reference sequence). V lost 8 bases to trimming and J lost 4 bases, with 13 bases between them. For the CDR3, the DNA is TGTGCCAGTCGCGGCCGGGGTTCAGATACGCAGTATTTT. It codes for CASRGRGSDTQYF.

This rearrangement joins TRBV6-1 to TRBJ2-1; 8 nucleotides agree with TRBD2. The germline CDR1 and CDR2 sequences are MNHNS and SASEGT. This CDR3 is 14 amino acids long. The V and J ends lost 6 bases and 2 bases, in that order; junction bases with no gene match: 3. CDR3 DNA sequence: TGTGCCAGCAGCTTGACTAGCGCCTACAATGAGCAGTTCTTC. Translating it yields CASSLTSAYNEQFF.

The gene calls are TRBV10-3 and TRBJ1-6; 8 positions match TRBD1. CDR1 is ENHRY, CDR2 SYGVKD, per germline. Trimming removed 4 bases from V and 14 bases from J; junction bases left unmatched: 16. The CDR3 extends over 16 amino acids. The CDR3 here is CAISGRPGTGPITLHF. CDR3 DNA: TGTGCCATCAGTGGGAGGCCGGGGACAGGACCCATCACCCTCCACTTT.

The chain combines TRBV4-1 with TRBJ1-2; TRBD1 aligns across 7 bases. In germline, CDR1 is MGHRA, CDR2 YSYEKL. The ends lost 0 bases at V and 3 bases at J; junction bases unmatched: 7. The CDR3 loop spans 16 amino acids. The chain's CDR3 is CASSQDPGTVYYGYTF. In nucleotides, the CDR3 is TGCGCCAGCAGCCAAGATCCCGGGACAGTTTACTATGGCTACACCTTC.

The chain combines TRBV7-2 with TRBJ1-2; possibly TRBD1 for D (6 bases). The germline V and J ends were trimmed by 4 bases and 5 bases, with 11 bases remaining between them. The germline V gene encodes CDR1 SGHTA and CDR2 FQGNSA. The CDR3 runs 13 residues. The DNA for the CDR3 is TGTGCCAGCAGCTCCGGACAGAGGTATGGCTACACCTTC. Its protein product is CASSSGQRYGYTF.

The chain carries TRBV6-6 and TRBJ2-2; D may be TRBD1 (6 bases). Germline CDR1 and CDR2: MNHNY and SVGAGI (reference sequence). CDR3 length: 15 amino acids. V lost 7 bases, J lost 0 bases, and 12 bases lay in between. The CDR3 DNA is TGTGCCAGCACCCAGACAGGCACGAACACCGGGGAGCTGTTTTTT. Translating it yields CASTQTGTNTGELFF.

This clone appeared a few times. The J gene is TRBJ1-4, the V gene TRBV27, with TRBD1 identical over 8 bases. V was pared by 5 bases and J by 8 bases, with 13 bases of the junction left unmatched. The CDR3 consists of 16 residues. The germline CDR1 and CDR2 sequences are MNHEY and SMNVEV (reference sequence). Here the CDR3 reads CASSLISGQGNEKLFF. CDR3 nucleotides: TGTGCCAGCAGTCTCATTTCCGGACAGGGTAACGAAAAACTGTTTTTT.

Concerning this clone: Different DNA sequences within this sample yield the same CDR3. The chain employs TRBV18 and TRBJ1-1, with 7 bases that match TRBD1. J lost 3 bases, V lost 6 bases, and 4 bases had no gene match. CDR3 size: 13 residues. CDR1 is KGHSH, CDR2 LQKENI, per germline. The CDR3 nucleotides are TGTGCCAGCTCCCTCGACAGGGACACTGAAGCTTTCTTT. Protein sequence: CASSLDRDTEAFF.

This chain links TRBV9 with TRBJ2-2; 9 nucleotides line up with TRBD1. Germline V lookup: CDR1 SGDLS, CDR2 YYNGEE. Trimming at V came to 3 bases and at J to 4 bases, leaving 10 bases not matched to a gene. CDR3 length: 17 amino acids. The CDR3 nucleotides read TGTGCCAGCAGCGCCCCTCCGGGACAGGGTGTCACCGGGGAGCTGTTTTTT. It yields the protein CASSAPPGQGVTGELFF.

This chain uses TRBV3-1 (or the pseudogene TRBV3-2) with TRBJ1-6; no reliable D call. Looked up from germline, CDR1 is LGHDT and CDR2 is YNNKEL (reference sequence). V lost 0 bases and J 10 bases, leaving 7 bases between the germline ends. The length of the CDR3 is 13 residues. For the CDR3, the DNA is TGTGCCAGCAGCCAAGAATTACTGTCACCCCTCCACTTT. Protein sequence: CASSQELLSPLHF.

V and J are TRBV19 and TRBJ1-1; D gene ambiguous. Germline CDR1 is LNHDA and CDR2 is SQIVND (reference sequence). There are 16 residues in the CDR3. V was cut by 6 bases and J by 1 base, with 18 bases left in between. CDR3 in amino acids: CASSPRWAGENTEAFF. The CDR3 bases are TGTGCCAGTAGCCCCCGTTGGGCAGGTGAGAACACTGAAGCTTTCTTT.

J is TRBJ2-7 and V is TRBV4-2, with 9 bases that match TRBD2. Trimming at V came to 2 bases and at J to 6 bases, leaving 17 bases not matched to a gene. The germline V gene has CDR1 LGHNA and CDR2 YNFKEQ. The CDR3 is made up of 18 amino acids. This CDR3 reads CASSQRLVGVAGVSEQYF. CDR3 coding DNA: TGTGCCAGCAGCCAAAGGTTGGTGGGGGTAGCGGGAGTCTCCGAGCAGTACTTC.

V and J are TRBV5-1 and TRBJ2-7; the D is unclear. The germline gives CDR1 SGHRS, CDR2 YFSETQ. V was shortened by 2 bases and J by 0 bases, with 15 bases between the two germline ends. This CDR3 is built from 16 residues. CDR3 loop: CASSLTFSGSSYEQYF. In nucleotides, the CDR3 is TGCGCCAGCAGCTTAACCTTCTCCGGTTCCTCCTACGAGCAGTACTTC.

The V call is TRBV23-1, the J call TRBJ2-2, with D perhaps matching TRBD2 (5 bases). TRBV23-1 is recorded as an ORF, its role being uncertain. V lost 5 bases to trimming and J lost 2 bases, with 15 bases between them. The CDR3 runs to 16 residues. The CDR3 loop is CASSTGFGINTGELFF. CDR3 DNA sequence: TGCGCCAGCAGTACGGGGTTCGGTATAAACACCGGGGAGCTGTTTTTT.

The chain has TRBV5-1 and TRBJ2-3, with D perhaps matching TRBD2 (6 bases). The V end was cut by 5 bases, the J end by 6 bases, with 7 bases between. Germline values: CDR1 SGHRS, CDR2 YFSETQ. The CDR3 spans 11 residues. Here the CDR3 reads CASRAGDTQYF. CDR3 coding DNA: TGCGCCAGCAGGGCGGGGGATACGCAGTATTTT.

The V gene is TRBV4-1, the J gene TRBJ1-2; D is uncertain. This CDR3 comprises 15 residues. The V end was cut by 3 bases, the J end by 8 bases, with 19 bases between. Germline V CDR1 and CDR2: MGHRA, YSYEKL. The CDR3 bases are TGCGCCAGCAGCCAGACTATTGCCGGGCCCCTGGGCTACACCTTC. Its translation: CASSQTIAGPLGYTF.

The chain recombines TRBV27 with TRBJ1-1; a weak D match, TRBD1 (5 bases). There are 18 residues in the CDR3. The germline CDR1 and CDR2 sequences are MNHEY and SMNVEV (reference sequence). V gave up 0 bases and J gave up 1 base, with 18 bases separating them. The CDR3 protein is CASSLSSRAASRNTEAFF. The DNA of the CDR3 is TGTGCCAGCAGTTTATCTTCCAGGGCCGCAAGTAGGAACACTGAAGCTTTCTTT.

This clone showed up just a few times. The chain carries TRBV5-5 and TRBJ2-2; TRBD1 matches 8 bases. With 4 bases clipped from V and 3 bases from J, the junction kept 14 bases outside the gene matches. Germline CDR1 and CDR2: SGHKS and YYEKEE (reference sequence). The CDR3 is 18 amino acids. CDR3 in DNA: TGTGCCAGCAGCAACTCCATAGGGACAGGCACGTACACCGGGGAGCTGTTTTTT. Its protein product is CASSNSIGTGTYTGELFF.

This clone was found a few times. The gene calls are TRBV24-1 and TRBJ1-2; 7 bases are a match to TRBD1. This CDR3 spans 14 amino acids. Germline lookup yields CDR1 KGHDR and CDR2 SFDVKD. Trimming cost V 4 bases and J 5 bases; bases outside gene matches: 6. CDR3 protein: CATSEGQLGYGYTF. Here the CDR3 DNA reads TGTGCCACCAGTGAGGGACAGCTTGGATATGGCTACACCTTC.

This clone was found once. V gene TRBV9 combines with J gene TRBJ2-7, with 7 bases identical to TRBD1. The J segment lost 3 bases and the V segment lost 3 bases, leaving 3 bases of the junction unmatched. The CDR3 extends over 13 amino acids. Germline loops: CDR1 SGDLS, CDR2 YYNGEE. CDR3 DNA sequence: TGTGCCAGCAGCGCTGGACAGGACTACGAGCAGTACTTC. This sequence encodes CASSAGQDYEQYF.

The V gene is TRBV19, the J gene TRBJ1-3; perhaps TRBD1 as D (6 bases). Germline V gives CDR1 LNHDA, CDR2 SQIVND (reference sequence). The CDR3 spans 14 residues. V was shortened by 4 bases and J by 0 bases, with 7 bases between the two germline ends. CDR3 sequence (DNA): TGTGCCAGTAGTAAGGACAGCTCTGGAAACACCATATATTTT. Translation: CASSKDSSGNTIYF.

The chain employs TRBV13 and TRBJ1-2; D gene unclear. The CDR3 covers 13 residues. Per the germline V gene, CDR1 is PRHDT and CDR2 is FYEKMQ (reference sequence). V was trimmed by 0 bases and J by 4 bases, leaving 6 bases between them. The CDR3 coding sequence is TGTGCCAGCAGCTTAGGGCGGCTCTATGGCTACACCTTC. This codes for CASSLGRLYGYTF. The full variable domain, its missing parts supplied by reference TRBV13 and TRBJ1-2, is AAGVIQSPRHLIKEKRETATLKCYPIPRHDTVYWYQQGPGQDPQFLISFYEKMQSDKGSIPDRFSAQQFSDYHSELNMSSLELGDSALYFCASSLGRLYGYTFGSGTRLTVV.

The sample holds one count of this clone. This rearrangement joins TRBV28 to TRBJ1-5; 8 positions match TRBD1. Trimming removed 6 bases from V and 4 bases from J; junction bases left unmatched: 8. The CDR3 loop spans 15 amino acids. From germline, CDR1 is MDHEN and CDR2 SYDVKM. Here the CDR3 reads CASRYWTGLNQPQHF. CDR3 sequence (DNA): TGTGCCAGCAGGTACTGGACAGGGCTTAATCAGCCCCAGCATTTT.

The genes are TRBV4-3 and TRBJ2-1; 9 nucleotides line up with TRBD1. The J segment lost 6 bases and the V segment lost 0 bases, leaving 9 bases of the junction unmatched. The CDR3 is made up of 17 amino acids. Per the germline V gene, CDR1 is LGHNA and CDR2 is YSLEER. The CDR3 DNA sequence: TGCGCCAGCAGCCAAGAAGGTGGGACAGGGAAATTCAATGAGCAGTTCTTC. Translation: CASSQEGGTGKFNEQFF.